The 31 T cell receptor beta chains reported below all come from one sample, sequenced in a study of blood T cell repertoires in COVID-19. Data came from immunoSEQ multiplex PCR; TCRdb stores just in-frame clones and leaves some out. This table has 130,000 to 150,000 clones, 65% to 90% appearing once. Sequencing was carried out using peripheral blood. These TCRs come from a human donor in a cohort sampled during active COVID-19.

This clone has just one count. The V call is TRBV24-1, the J call TRBJ2-5, with TRBD1 matching 7 bases. This CDR3 comprises 16 residues. With 2 bases clipped from V and 5 bases from J, the junction kept 10 bases outside the gene matches. From germline, CDR1 is KGHDR and CDR2 SFDVKD. CDR3 sequence: CATSDSGQRVAETQYF. In nucleotides, the CDR3 is TGTGCCACCAGTGATTCGGGACAGAGGGTCGCGGAGACCCAGTACTTC.

The J gene is TRBJ2-4, the V gene TRBV29-1; 12 bases are shared with TRBD2. Germline CDR1 reads SQVTM; CDR2 reads ANQGSEA. Trimming at V came to 1 base and at J to 7 bases, leaving 5 bases not matched to a gene. The CDR3 is 15 amino acids. The DNA for the CDR3 is TGCAGCGTTGAAGTCGCAACTAGCGGGAGGAACATTCAGTACTTC. Translation: CSVEVATSGRNIQYF.

This clone turned up a few times. This chain joins TRBV7-3 and TRBJ2-2; D call uncertain. CDR3 length: 13 residues. Germline CDR1 and CDR2: SGHTA and FQGTGA. Trimming pared 4 bases from V and 7 bases from J, leaving 10 bases between. CDR3 nucleotide sequence: TGTGCCAGCAGCTCCTCCAGTGACGGGGAGCTGTTTTTT. Its translation: CASSSSSDGELFF.

The chain recombines TRBV4-2 with TRBJ1-5; D uncertain. CDR1 LGHNA and CDR2 YNFKEQ come from the germline V gene. The V end was cut by 1 base, the J end by 5 bases, with 15 bases between. CDR3 length: 16 residues. The CDR3 DNA is TGTGCCAGCAGCCAAGTCTCCGCAGCCGAGGATCAGCCCCAGCATTTT. This gives the protein CASSQVSAAEDQPQHF.

This clone is a singleton in its sample. V gene TRBV9 combines with J gene TRBJ2-1; 9 nucleotides align to TRBD1. V shed 3 bases and J 3 bases; nucleotides not matched to a gene: 1. Per the germline V gene, CDR1 is SGDLS and CDR2 is YYNGEE. This CDR3 has 14 residues. The CDR3 here is CASSGGQGYNEQFF. The CDR3 nucleotides are TGTGCCAGCAGCGGGGGACAGGGCTACAATGAGCAGTTCTTC. The full variable domain, with the rest looked up from reference TRBV9 and TRBJ2-1, is DSGVTQTPKHLITATGQRVTLRCSPRSGDLSVYWYQQSLDQGLQFLIQYYNGEERAKGNILERFSAQQFPDLHSELNLSSLELGDSALYFCASSGGQGYNEQFFGPGTRLTVL.

The chain links TRBV5-8 to TRBJ2-5; tentatively, D is TRBD2 (6 bases). Trimming took off 0 bases at V and 5 bases at J, with 14 bases between the two ends. There are 15 residues in the CDR3. Looked up from germline, CDR1 is SGHTS and CDR2 is YDEGEE. The CDR3 region has the DNA TGTGCCAGCAGCTTGGCCAAGACTAGTGGGGAGACCCAGTACTTC. Translating it yields CASSLAKTSGETQYF.

The V gene is TRBV7-6, the J gene TRBJ2-2, with 14 bases aligning to TRBD2. V was pared by 4 bases and J by 4 bases, with 5 bases of the junction left unmatched. CDR3 size: 17 residues. Germline CDR1 is SGHVS and CDR2 is FNYEAQ. The CDR3 spells CASSYRGTSGGTGELFF. For the CDR3, the DNA is TGTGCCAGCAGCTATCGAGGGACTAGCGGGGGCACCGGGGAGCTGTTTTTT.

This clone has only a few counts. This chain links TRBV11-2 with TRBJ1-3; tentatively, D is TRBD1 (6 bases). V shed 5 bases and J shed 4 bases, with 12 bases lying between them. Germline CDR1 reads SGHAT; CDR2 reads FQNNGV. The CDR3 loop spans 14 amino acids. The CDR3 is CASSLGQQGNTIYF. The CDR3 bases are TGTGCCAGCAGCCTAGGACAGCAAGGAAACACCATATATTTT. Supplemented by reference TRBV11-2 and TRBJ1-3, the full variable domain reads EAGVAQSPRYKIIEKRQSVAFWCNPISGHATLYWYQQILGQGPKLLIQFQNNGVVDDSQLPKDRFSAERLKGVDSTLKIQPAKLEDSAVYLCASSLGQQGNTIYFGEGSWLTVV.

The chain has TRBV5-1 and TRBJ2-7, with a tentative D call TRBD2 (6 bases). The germline CDR1 and CDR2 sequences are SGHRS and YFSETQ. This CDR3 region has 13 residues. Trimming left V 5 bases short and J 2 bases short, with 11 bases between. CDR3 sequence (DNA): TGCGCCAGCAGGTTAGCGGATCCCTACGAGCAGTACTTC. It encodes CASRLADPYEQYF.

The chain is built from TRBV27 and TRBJ2-7, with D possibly being TRBD2 (5 bases). The CDR3 has 14 residues. Germline V gene data show CDR1 as MNHEY and CDR2 as SMNVEV (reference sequence). Trimming removed 4 bases at V and 2 bases at J, with 12 bases between. CDR3 amino acids: CASSSGLIPYEQYF. CDR3 nucleotide sequence: TGTGCCAGCAGTTCCGGACTGATCCCCTACGAGCAGTACTTC.

The CDR3 protein is CASSLVARLPSGYEQYF. The CDR3 nucleotides read TGTGCCAGCAGCTTAGTTGCGCGACTTCCCTCCGGTTACGAGCAGTACTTC. The chain carries TRBV7-2 and TRBJ2-7; D unresolved. Per the germline V gene, CDR1 is SGHTA and CDR2 is FQGNSA. V dropped 1 base and J dropped 4 bases, with 20 bases sitting between them. This CDR3 is built from 17 residues.

Here the CDR3 DNA reads TGTGCCAGCAGTTTATTGGACACTGGAAACACCATATATTTT. Translated, it gives CASSLLDTGNTIYF. The gene calls are TRBV28 and TRBJ1-3, with D maybe TRBD1 (5 bases). Germline CDR1 reads MDHEN; CDR2 reads SYDVKM. The CDR3 spans 14 residues. Trimming shortened V by 1 base and J by 2 bases, and 6 bases separated the two germline ends.

This chain links TRBV6-6 with TRBJ1-5; 7 bases fit TRBD1. There are 13 residues in the CDR3. V trimming: 6 bases; J trimming: 6 bases; junction bases outside the gene matches: 5. CDR1 is MNHNY and CDR2 is SVGAGI in the germline V gene (reference sequence). The CDR3 loop reads CASSQYRGQPQHF. Written as DNA, the CDR3 is TGTGCCAGCAGCCAATACAGGGGTCAGCCCCAGCATTTT.

V usage is TRBV18 and J usage is TRBJ1-1, with a weak D call TRBD1 (6 bases). This CDR3 has 14 amino acids. The germline V gene encodes CDR1 KGHSH and CDR2 LQKENI. V lost 5 bases and J 2 bases, leaving 12 bases between the germline ends. The CDR3 reads CASSSRGSNTEAFF. DNA for the CDR3: TGTGCCAGCTCATCCAGGGGCTCTAACACTGAAGCTTTCTTT.

This clone was seen a few times. The chain combines TRBV2 with TRBJ2-3; 12 nucleotides match TRBD2. Germline V gene lookup returns CDR1 SNHLY and CDR2 FYNNEI. The V gene end was trimmed by 3 bases and the J gene end by 2 bases; junction bases not matched to a gene: 6. The CDR3 contains 17 residues. In nucleotides, the CDR3 is TGTGCCAGCAGTGATTCGCTAGCGGGAGGGGCCACAGATACGCAGTATTTT. Its translation is CASSDSLAGGATDTQYF.

The rearrangement joins TRBV19 to TRBJ1-2; 7 bases fit TRBD1. The CDR3 is 13 amino acids. The V gene's germline CDR1 is LNHDA and CDR2 SQIVND (reference sequence). J lost 8 bases, V lost 4 bases, and 7 bases had no gene match. The CDR3 sequence: CASSTATGWGYTF. The DNA of the CDR3 is TGTGCCAGTAGTACCGCGACAGGGTGGGGCTACACCTTC.

This clone was counted once. This chain links TRBV5-5 with TRBJ2-7; D not certain. This CDR3 has 13 residues. V was shortened by 0 bases and J by 2 bases, with 6 bases between the two germline ends. Germline CDR1 is SGHKS and CDR2 is YYEKEE (reference sequence). The CDR3: CASSLVSAYEQYF. The CDR3 DNA sequence: TGTGCCAGCAGCTTGGTTAGTGCCTACGAGCAGTACTTC.

V gene TRBV5-3 combines with J gene TRBJ1-4, with D hard to call. TRBV5-3 is an open reading frame, and its role is uncertain. The length of the CDR3 is 15 residues. Between the trimmed V and J ends, which lost 0 bases and 2 bases, there was a span of 8 bases. In DNA, the CDR3 is TGTGCCAGAAGCTTGGACGCCCAGACTAATGAAAAACTGTTTTTT. It codes for CARSLDAQTNEKLFF.

This clone occurred once. The chain has TRBV6-2 or TRBV6-3 and TRBJ2-1, with TRBD2 matching over 7 bases. CDR3 length: 16 residues. Per germline, CDR1 MNHEY and CDR2 SVGEGT. V dropped 5 bases and J dropped 0; count of bases not matched to a gene: 7. The CDR3 DNA follows: TGTGCCAGCAGTAGTTTCCCGGGGGGCTCCTACAATGAGCAGTTCTTC. As protein: CASSSFPGGSYNEQFF.

The chain links TRBV2 to TRBJ2-2; D ambiguous. The CDR3 extends over 14 amino acids. V lost 4 bases to trimming and J lost 7 bases, with 13 bases between them. Germline assignment: CDR1 SNHLY and CDR2 FYNNEI. The CDR3 reads CASSALVSGGELFF. As DNA, the CDR3 is TGTGCCAGCAGTGCACTTGTGTCGGGCGGGGAGCTGTTTTTT. The entire variable domain, with the rest obtained from reference TRBV2 and TRBJ2-2, is as follows: EPEVTQTPSHQVTQMGQEVILRCVPISNHLYFYWYRQILGQKVEFLVSFYNNEISEKSEIFDDQFSVERPDGSNFTLKIRSTKLEDSAMYFCASSALVSGGELFFGEGSRLTVL.

The CDR3 loop is CASSEATGNSPLHF. CDR3 nucleotide sequence: TGTGCCAGCAGTGAAGCGACGGGGAATTCACCCCTCCACTTT. The chain combines TRBV2 with TRBJ1-6; D gene unclear. The germline V and J ends were trimmed by 0 bases and 7 bases, with 7 bases remaining between them. Germline V gene lookup returns CDR1 SNHLY and CDR2 FYNNEI. The CDR3 has 14 residues.

The chain recombines TRBV5-3 with TRBJ2-7; 11 nucleotides match TRBD2. TRBV5-3 is filed as an ORF, its function uncertain. V lost 1 base to trimming and J lost 2 bases; unmatched junction nucleotides: 8. CDR3 length: 17 residues. CDR3 sequence (DNA): TGTGCCAGAAGCTTGTGTGGGGGACTAGCGGAGACCTACGAGCAGTACTTC. It encodes CARSLCGGLAETYEQYF.

This rearrangement joins TRBV28 to TRBJ2-5; D remains ambiguous. V shed 5 bases and J shed 3 bases, with 4 bases lying between them. Germline V lookup: CDR1 MDHEN, CDR2 SYDVKM. The CDR3 covers 11 residues. In DNA, the CDR3 is TGTGCCAGCAGTCCTAAAGAGACCCAGTACTTC. It codes for CASSPKETQYF. The whole variable domain, remainder taken from reference TRBV28 and TRBJ2-5, is DVKVTQSSRYLVKRTGEKVFLECVQDMDHENMFWYRQDPGLGLRLIYFSYDVKMKEKGDIPEGYSVSREKKERFSLILESASTNQTSMYLCASSPKETQYFGPGTRLLVL.

The V and J genes are TRBV28 and TRBJ2-2; maybe TRBD1 (6 bases). CDR3 length equals 13 residues. Germline V gene data show CDR1 as MDHEN and CDR2 as SYDVKM. V lost 5 bases, J lost 9 bases, and 13 bases lay in between. The chain's CDR3 is CASSRTGYRELFF. CDR3 sequence (DNA): TGTGCCAGCAGTAGAACAGGGTACCGGGAGCTGTTTTTT.

V and J are TRBV6-5 and TRBJ2-7; possibly TRBD2 for D (6 bases). There are 12 residues in the CDR3. Germline loops: CDR1 MNHEY, CDR2 SVGAGI. V was shortened by 7 bases and J by 4 bases, with 11 bases between the two germline ends. The CDR3 region is CASTAAGYEQYF. The CDR3 nucleotides read TGTGCCAGCACCGCGGCGGGGTACGAGCAGTACTTC.

The chain couples TRBV24-1 to TRBJ2-7, with D tentatively TRBD1 (6 bases). V was clipped by 3 bases and J by 3 bases, with 14 bases between them. This CDR3 region has 15 residues. Germline lookup yields CDR1 KGHDR and CDR2 SFDVKD. The CDR3 nucleotides read TGTGCCACCAGTGATGCCGGGACAAACTACTACGAGCAGTACTTC. Protein: CATSDAGTNYYEQYF.

This clone was seen just once. The V gene is TRBV7-2, the J gene TRBJ2-5, with D unresolved. CDR1 is SGHTA and CDR2 is FQGNSA in the germline V gene. V was cut by 8 bases and J by 5 bases, with 6 bases left in between. The CDR3 loop spans 10 amino acids. CDR3 sequence reads: CASGGETQYF. The CDR3 DNA is TGTGCCAGCGGCGGCGAGACCCAGTACTTC. Combining the CDR3 with reference TRBV7-2 and TRBJ2-5 gives the whole variable domain GAGVSQSPSNKVTEKGKDVELRCDPISGHTALYWYRQSLGQGLEFLIYFQGNSAPDKSGLPSDRFSAERTGGSVSTLTIQRTQQEDSAVYLCASGGETQYFGPGTRLLVL.

The rearrangement joins TRBV19 to TRBJ1-3, with a weak D call TRBD1 (5 bases). With 10 bases removed from V and 0 bases from J, the gap between germline ends came to 10 bases. Germline V gene data show CDR1 as LNHDA and CDR2 as SQIVND (reference sequence). The CDR3 totals 13 residues. The CDR3 here is CATRQFSGNTIYF. In nucleotides, the CDR3 is TGTGCCACCAGACAGTTCTCTGGAAACACCATATATTTT. The whole variable domain, remainder taken from reference TRBV19 and TRBJ1-3, is DGGITQSPKYLFRKEGQNVTLSCEQNLNHDAMYWYRQDPGQGLRLIYYSQIVNDFQKGDIAEGYSVSREKKESFPLTVTSAQKNPTAFYLCATRQFSGNTIYFGEGSWLTVV.

The chain recombines TRBV13 with TRBJ2-7, with no clear D. Germline V gene lookup returns CDR1 PRHDT and CDR2 FYEKMQ (reference sequence). The CDR3 has 11 amino acids. V was clipped by 5 bases and J by 7 bases, with 9 bases between them. The CDR3 region is CASSTRKEQYF. DNA of the CDR3: TGTGCCAGCAGCACCAGAAAAGAGCAGTACTTC.

The chain joins TRBV27 to TRBJ1-6, with D perhaps TRBD1 (6 bases). V gave up 4 bases and J gave up 13 bases, with 17 bases separating them. CDR1 is MNHEY, CDR2 SMNVEV, per germline (reference sequence). The CDR3 is 14 amino acids. The CDR3 coding sequence is TGTGCCAGCAGTTGGGCTGGGGGCGAGACGCCCCTCCACTTT. This sequence encodes CASSWAGGETPLHF.

The gene calls are TRBV3-1 (or the pseudogene TRBV3-2) and TRBJ2-3; 8 bases line up with TRBD2. The CDR3 covers 17 residues. Germline CDR1 and CDR2: LGHDT and YNNKEL (reference sequence). After removal of 4 bases from V and 2 bases from J, the junction contained 11 bases not matched to a gene. CDR3 sequence (DNA): TGTGCCAGCAGCCCACGGGGGCTAGCGGGCGACACAGATACGCAGTATTTT. Protein product: CASSPRGLAGDTDTQYF.